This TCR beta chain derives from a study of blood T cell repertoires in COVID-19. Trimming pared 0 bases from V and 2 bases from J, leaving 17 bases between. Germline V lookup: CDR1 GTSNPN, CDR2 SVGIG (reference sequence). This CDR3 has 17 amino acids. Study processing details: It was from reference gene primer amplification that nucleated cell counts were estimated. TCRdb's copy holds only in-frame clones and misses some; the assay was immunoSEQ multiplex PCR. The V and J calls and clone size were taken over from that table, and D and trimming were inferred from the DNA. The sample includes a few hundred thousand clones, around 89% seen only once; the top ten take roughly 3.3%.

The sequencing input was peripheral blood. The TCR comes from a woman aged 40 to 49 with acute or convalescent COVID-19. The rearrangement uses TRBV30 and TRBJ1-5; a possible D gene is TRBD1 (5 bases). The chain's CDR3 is CAWSVGGVGRGNQPQHF. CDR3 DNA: TGTGCCTGGAGTGTAGGAGGGGTAGGTAGGGGCAATCAGCCCCAGCATTTT. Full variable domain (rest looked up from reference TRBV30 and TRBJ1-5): SQTIHQWPATLVQPVGSPLSLECTVEGTSNPNLYWYRQAAGRGLQLLFYSVGIGQISSEVPQNLSASRPQDRQFILSSKKLLLSDSGFYLCAWSVGGVGRGNQPQHFGDGTRLSIL.